One T cell receptor beta chain is described in this entry. Time point defined: before trial treatment. This sample was taken from a study of low-dose radiotherapy and immunotherapy resistance in tumors. On the study more broadly: On an every-two-weeks schedule, patients received intravenous nivolumab 240 mg, along with ipilimumab 1 mg/kg every six weeks.

Alpha- and beta-chain coverage of first-strand cDNA came from TRAV- and TRBV-specific primers. TCRs were put through approximately 20 PCR cycles of amplification with Phusion. A constant-region primer and the V-primer adapter served as the primer pair. Each CDR3 protein gets one entry after TCRdb re-called the reads with MiXCR. Of about 82,000 distinct CDR3 sequences in the sample, 15% to 20% were seen once. CDR3 length equals 14 residues. V lost 7 bases and J 0 bases, leaving 13 bases between the germline ends. The germline V gene has CDR1 MNHEY and CDR2 SVGEGT. The source material was PBMCs, sampled before treatment. This clonotype was obtained from a male donor with prostate cancer. V is TRBV6-2 or TRBV6-3 and J is TRBJ2-7, with D tentatively TRBD1 or TRBD2 (5 bases each). The CDR3 region is CASTEGRSSYEQYF. Here the CDR3 DNA reads TGTGCCAGCACCGAGGGACGGAGCTCCTACGAGCAGTACTTC.